The clone carrying this T cell receptor (beta chain) was seen a few times. Authors' methods: Amplifying reference gene primers gave estimates of nucleated cell counts. Sequencing was performed with immunoSEQ multiplex PCR; in TCRdb, only in-frame clones are kept and a portion is missing. For V, J and clone size, that table is used; D and trimming come from the DNA. Here the sample spans around 130,000 clones, roughly 90% being singletons. This sample was included in a study of blood T cell repertoires in COVID-19. Whole-study context: Whether acute or convalescent, the COVID-19 samples came from the United States, Italy and Spain.

The TCR originated in a man in his sixties or seventies with active COVID-19. Sequencing used peripheral blood.

CDR3 loop: CASSPRSNRGVNEQFF. For the CDR3, the DNA is TGCGCCAGCAGCCCACGGTCTAACAGGGGGGTCAATGAGCAGTTCTTC. The V and J genes are TRBV5-1 and TRBJ2-1; 8 bases line up with TRBD1. Germline loops: CDR1 SGHRS, CDR2 YFSETQ. The length of the CDR3 is 16 residues. The J segment lost 6 bases and the V segment lost 4 bases, leaving 12 bases of the junction unmatched.